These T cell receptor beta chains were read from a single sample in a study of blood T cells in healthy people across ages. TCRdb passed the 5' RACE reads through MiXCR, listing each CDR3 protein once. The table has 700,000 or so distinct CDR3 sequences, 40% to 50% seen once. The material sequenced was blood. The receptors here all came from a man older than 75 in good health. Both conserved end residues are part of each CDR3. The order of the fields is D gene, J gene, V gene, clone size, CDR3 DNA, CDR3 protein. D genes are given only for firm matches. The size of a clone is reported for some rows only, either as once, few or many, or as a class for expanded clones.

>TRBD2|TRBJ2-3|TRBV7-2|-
TGTGCCAGCGGTAAACTGACTAGCGGCACAGATACGCAGTATTTT
CASGKLTSGTDTQYF
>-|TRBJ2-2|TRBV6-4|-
TGTGCCAGCAGTGCCGAATCCACCGGGGAGCTGTTTTTT
CASSAESTGELFF
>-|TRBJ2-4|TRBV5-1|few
TGCGCCAGCAGCGAACCGGGACACCAAAACATTCAGTACTTC
CASSEPGHQNIQYF
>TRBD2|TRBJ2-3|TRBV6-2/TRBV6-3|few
TGTGCCAGCAGCCTCCTGGCGGGGGAGCAGTATTTT
CASSLLAGEQYF
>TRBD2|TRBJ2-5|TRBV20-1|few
TGCAGTGCAATACCCGTAGCGGGAGCGGACCAAGAGACCCAGTACTTC
CSAIPVAGADQETQYF
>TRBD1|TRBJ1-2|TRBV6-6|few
TGTGCCAGCAGTTATTCGGACAGGGGGAGCTATGGCTACACCTTC
CASSYSDRGSYGYTF
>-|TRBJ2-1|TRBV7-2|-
TGTGCCAGCAGCCTAGACCGGGACGGATACAATGAGCAGTTCTTC
CASSLDRDGYNEQFF
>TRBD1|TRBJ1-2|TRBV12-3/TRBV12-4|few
TGTGCCAGCAGTACGTCCGGACAGGCAAGCTACACCTTC
CASSTSGQASYTF
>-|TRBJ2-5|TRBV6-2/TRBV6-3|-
TGTGCCAGCAGACCCGGCCCTGCTGGGGGTGAGCAGTACTTC
CASRPGPAGGEQYF
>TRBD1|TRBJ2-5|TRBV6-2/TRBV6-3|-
TGTGCCAGCAGTACCATAGGGACAGGCCGAGAGACCCAGTACTTC
CASSTIGTGRETQYF
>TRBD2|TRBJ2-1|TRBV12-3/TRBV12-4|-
TGTGCCAGCAGTTCAACAAACAGCGGGGATGAGCAGTTCTTC
CASSSTNSGDEQFF
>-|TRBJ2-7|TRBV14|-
TGTGCCAGCAGCCAAAATGGGTTCTCCTACGAGCAGTACTTC
CASSQNGFSYEQYF
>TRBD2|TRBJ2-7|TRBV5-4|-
TGTGCCAGCAGCTTGGATCTCACTAGCGGAGAGCAGTACTTC
CASSLDLTSGEQYF
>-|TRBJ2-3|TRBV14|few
TGTGCCAGCAGCCAAGATTTAGGGGCTGTCACAGATACGCAGTATTTT
CASSQDLGAVTDTQYF
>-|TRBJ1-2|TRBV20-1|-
TGCAGTGCTAGATATGGCGCTTGGGGCTACACCTTC
CSARYGAWGYTF
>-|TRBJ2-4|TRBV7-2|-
TGTGCCAGCAGCCGGGACATTCCCAAAAACATTCAGTACTTC
CASSRDIPKNIQYF